This passage covers 15 T cell receptor beta chains from one sample sequenced in a study of CD8+ T cells in alopecia areata. Treatment meaning: oral pan-JAK inhibitor, 5-10 mg twice daily. Extraction and reverse transcription of RNA yielded cDNA as the sequencing template. Repertoires were generated with immunoSEQ multiplex PCR, while TCRdb's copy carries only in-frame clones and drops some. The sample shows about 290,000 clones, 58% of them seen only once. This specimen was CD4+ T cells sorted from blood, taken at week 24, from a patient treated with tofacitinib. The receptors shown here come from a human donor with alopecia areata.

The genes are TRBV15 and TRBJ1-2; 10 bases align to TRBD1. With V trimmed by 4 bases and J by 6 bases, 11 bases remained unmatched. The V gene's germline CDR1 is LNHNV and CDR2 YYDKDF (reference sequence). CDR3 length: 16 residues. The CDR3, as DNA: TGTGCCACCAGCACACGGACAGGGGGGCCTCTCGATGGCTACACCTTC. As protein: CATSTRTGGPLDGYTF.

This chain links TRBV7-6 with TRBJ1-2, with TRBD1 identical over 8 bases. The CDR3 sequence is 14 residues long. The ends lost 5 bases at V and 5 bases at J; junction bases unmatched: 7. CDR1 is SGHVS and CDR2 is FNYEAQ in the germline V gene. DNA of the CDR3: TGTGCCAGCAGCCCCAGACAGGGGCCTTATGGCTACACCTTC. The encoded protein is CASSPRQGPYGYTF.

This chain links TRBV2 with TRBJ2-3; no firm D call. V lost 6 bases, J lost 7 bases, and 8 bases lay in between. Germline V gives CDR1 SNHLY, CDR2 FYNNEI. The CDR3 totals 11 residues. The CDR3 DNA sequence: TGTGCCAGCAGCTCAACGCATACGCAGTATTTT. It yields the protein CASSSTHTQYF. The full variable domain, its missing parts supplied by reference TRBV2 and TRBJ2-3, is EPEVTQTPSHQVTQMGQEVILRCVPISNHLYFYWYRQILGQKVEFLVSFYNNEISEKSEIFDDQFSVERPDGSNFTLKIRSTKLEDSAMYFCASSSTHTQYFGPGTRLTVL.

The V call is TRBV6-5, the J call TRBJ2-3, with 10 bases fitting TRBD1. The germline CDR1 and CDR2 sequences are MNHEY and SVGAGI. J gave up 4 bases and V 6 bases, and 1 base lay outside the gene matches. The CDR3 runs to 13 residues. CDR3 coding DNA: TGTGCCAGCAGGGGACAGGGGTCAGATACGCAGTATTTT. Protein product: CASRGQGSDTQYF.

Here the CDR3 reads CASSCRDRGIDTQYF. As DNA, the CDR3 is TGCGCCAGCAGTTGTAGGGACAGGGGAATAGATACGCAGTATTTT. The V and J genes are TRBV23-1 and TRBJ2-3; 10 nucleotides align to TRBD1. TRBV23-1 is an ORF, with its function uncertain. Trimming took 5 bases from V and 5 from J; bases not matched to a gene: 7. The CDR3 runs to 15 residues.

This clone was observed a handful of times. This chain links TRBV6-5 with TRBJ2-1, with D perhaps TRBD1 (6 bases). V lost 1 base to trimming and J lost 5 bases, with 9 bases between them. CDR3 length equals 14 residues. The germline CDR1 and CDR2 sequences are MNHEY and SVGAGI. The CDR3 bases are TGTGCCAGCAGTTACTGGTCAGGGGACAATGAGCAGTTCTTC. Its translation is CASSYWSGDNEQFF.

This clone has more than one count but fewer than ten. This chain joins TRBV27 and TRBJ1-6; D may be TRBD1 (5 bases). This CDR3 contains 13 residues. Trimming removed 3 bases at V and 11 bases at J, with 11 bases between. Per germline, CDR1 MNHEY and CDR2 SMNVEV (reference sequence). The CDR3 coding sequence is TGTGCCAGCAGTTTCTCCGGACAAGCACCCCTCCACTTT. The encoded protein is CASSFSGQAPLHF.

This clone has just a few counts. The chain combines TRBV5-1 with TRBJ2-3; 8 bases map to TRBD2. CDR3 length: 15 amino acids. Unmatched junction bases numbered 7, after V lost 5 bases and J lost 2 bases. Germline CDR1 is SGHRS and CDR2 is YFSETQ. In DNA form, the CDR3 reads TGCGCCAGCAGACCCATCGGGAGGGCCACAGATACGCAGTATTTT. It specifies CASRPIGRATDTQYF.

The table lists this clone with a count of one. V is TRBV30 and J is TRBJ1-1; D unclear. In germline, CDR1 is GTSNPN, CDR2 SVGIG (reference sequence). The CDR3 consists of 13 residues. Deletions cut 5 bases from V and 0 bases from J, with 10 bases between. Written as DNA, the CDR3 is TGTGCCTGGGAAAAGGGAATGAACACTGAAGCTTTCTTT. It encodes CAWEKGMNTEAFF.

This clone was detected only a few times. The chain has TRBV7-2 and TRBJ2-5, with D possibly matching TRBD1 (5 bases). V was shortened by 5 bases and J by 6 bases, with 13 bases between the two germline ends. Germline CDR1 is SGHTA and CDR2 is FQGNSA. The CDR3 runs 13 residues. The DNA for the CDR3 is TGTGCCAGCAGCCCAGACAGATCTCAGACCCAGTACTTC. It specifies CASSPDRSQTQYF.

The V call is TRBV25-1, the J call TRBJ1-2, with 7 positions matching TRBD1. CDR1 is MGHDK, CDR2 SYGVNS, per germline. Germline trimming cut 8 bases from V and 4 bases from J; bases unmatched to any gene: 7. The CDR3 sequence is 13 residues long. In nucleotides, the CDR3 is TGTGCCAGCCGGCGCGCAGGGGGCTATGGCTACACCTTC. This translates into CASRRAGGYGYTF.

This clone was counted only a few times. The rearrangement links TRBV7-9 to TRBJ1-4; a weak D match, TRBD1 (6 bases). The germline V gene has CDR1 SEHNR and CDR2 FQNEAQ (reference sequence). There are 13 residues in the CDR3. V dropped 5 bases and J dropped 5 bases, with 9 bases sitting between them. CDR3 sequence reads: CASSRDRNEKLFF. CDR3 DNA: TGTGCCAGCAGCCGCGACAGGAATGAAAAACTGTTTTTT.

The sample holds a few counts of this clone. The chain has TRBV30 and TRBJ1-2; D may be TRBD1 (5 bases). From germline, CDR1 is GTSNPN and CDR2 SVGIG (reference sequence). CDR3 length equals 19 residues. Trimming stripped 4 bases from V and 0 bases from J, with 27 bases between. CDR3 residues: CAWNVPRKQDASANYGYTF. CDR3 nucleotide sequence: TGTGCCTGGAATGTCCCGCGGAAACAGGACGCCTCAGCTAACTATGGCTACACCTTC.

A few counts support this clone. Here the CDR3 DNA reads TGTGCCAGCAGCCGGGGCTCATATAGCAATCAGCCCCAGCATTTT. It is translated as CASSRGSYSNQPQHF. The rearrangement joins TRBV6-5 to TRBJ1-5; TRBD1 might be the D (5 bases). The CDR3 is 15 residues long. V gave up 6 bases and J gave up 0 bases, with 12 bases separating them. CDR1 is MNHEY and CDR2 is SVGAGI in the germline V gene.

This chain uses TRBV30 with TRBJ2-7; D remains unclear. Trimming removed 0 bases from V and 6 bases from J, with 12 bases in between. The V gene's germline CDR1 is GTSNPN and CDR2 SVGIG (reference sequence). The CDR3 runs 13 residues. DNA of the CDR3: TGTGCCTGGAGTGTTTACTACTCTAGCGAGCAGTACTTC. Its protein product is CAWSVYYSSEQYF.